This paragraph covers one T cell receptor (beta chain) sequence. As yet, its antigen is unknown. Compared with germline, one end of the junction differs, possibly owing to a read error. This entry is derived from a study of tumor and adjacent non-tumor tissue in lung cancer. About the study: Patients comprised roughly 12 adenocarcinoma, 2 squamous cell carcinoma and 1 small cell lung cancer. Study-wide results and limits: Tumor tissue had significantly higher TCR diversity than normal lung. In normal lung, the top 100 clones were significantly more dominant than in tumor.

A modified ARM-PCR protocol with three rounds of nested PCR amplified TCRbeta. TCRdb processed the multiplex PCR reads anew with MiXCR; each CDR3 protein has one entry. This sample has about 140,000 distinct CDR3 sequences, with around 66% found just once. RNA was extracted from bulk tissue without any cell sorting. Between August and November 2014, newly diagnosed, chemotherapy-naive lung cancer patients underwent thoracic surgery in China. CDR3 size: 15 residues. CDR1 and CDR2 (germline): MNHEY, SVGAGI. The chain couples TRBV6-5 to TRBJ2-3, with unresolved D. This receptor was taken from a man in his 60s with small cell lung cancer. What was sequenced was lung tumor tissue. The DNA for the CDR3 is TGTGCCAGTAGCCCCATCGGAGTTAGCACAGATACGCATTATTTT. It is translated as CASSPIGVSTDTHYF.